The 21 T cell receptor beta chains below were found in one sample sequenced in a study of long-term antiretroviral therapy in people with HIV. Researchers ran immunoSEQ v3.0 at survey level. TCRdb keeps only in-frame clones here, not all; method: immunoSEQ multiplex PCR. This sample has approximately 41,000 clones; around 80% occur once, and the top ten carry around 5%. The input for sequencing was unsorted PBMCs, taken 1.5 years after starting antiretroviral therapy. The receptors shown here come from a man aged 18 to 29 with HIV.

The V and J genes are TRBV5-1 and TRBJ2-7; weak D call: TRBD1 (6 bases). The germline V and J ends were trimmed by 6 bases and 3 bases, with 10 bases remaining between them. This CDR3 comprises 12 residues. Per germline, CDR1 SGHRS and CDR2 YFSETQ. In DNA form, the CDR3 reads TGCGCCAGCACCGGGACACGCTACGAGCAGTACTTC. Its translation is CASTGTRYEQYF.

The chain couples TRBV5-1 to TRBJ2-5; the match to TRBD1 covers 9 bases. This CDR3 is built from 15 residues. V lost 4 bases, J lost 3 bases, and 7 bases stayed unmatched. Germline loops: CDR1 SGHRS, CDR2 YFSETQ. CDR3 sequence reads: CASSAPGQGEETQYF. In DNA form, the CDR3 reads TGCGCCAGCAGCGCTCCGGGACAGGGTGAAGAGACCCAGTACTTC.

The rearrangement links TRBV6-5 to TRBJ2-7; 8 nucleotides line up with TRBD1. Germline assignment: CDR1 MNHEY and CDR2 SVGAGI. There are 16 residues in the CDR3. V was clipped by 0 bases and J by 2 bases; unmatched bases: 6. The CDR3 region is CASSYSTTGAAYEQYF. The DNA for the CDR3 is TGTGCCAGCAGTTACTCGACGACAGGGGCCGCCTACGAGCAGTACTTC.

The chain couples TRBV7-3 to TRBJ1-1; D ambiguous. The CDR3 totals 14 residues. CDR1 SGHTA and CDR2 FQGTGA come from the germline V gene. Trimming left V 3 bases short and J 1 base short, with 9 bases between. Written as DNA, the CDR3 is TGTGCCAGCAGCTTTTCGGGCCCGAACACTGAAGCTTTCTTT. Translation: CASSFSGPNTEAFF.

This clone appeared once. The chain uses TRBV5-1 and TRBJ1-4, with unresolved D. V lost 4 bases and J 8 bases, leaving 15 bases between the germline ends. The CDR3 has 14 residues. CDR1 is SGHRS and CDR2 is YFSETQ in the germline V gene. The CDR3 protein is CASSPDIGREKLFF. The CDR3 region has the DNA TGCGCCAGCAGCCCAGACATAGGACGGGAAAAACTGTTTTTT. The complete variable domain, with remaining parts taken from reference TRBV5-1 and TRBJ1-4, reads KAGVTQTPRYLIKTRGQQVTLSCSPISGHRSVSWYQQTPGQGLQFLFEYFSETQRNKGNFPGRFSGRQFSNSRSEMNVSTLELGDSALYLCASSPDIGREKLFFGSGTQLSVL.

The rearrangement links TRBV28 to TRBJ2-7, with TRBD2 identical over 8 bases. V was clipped by 3 bases and J by 5 bases; unmatched bases: 3. The CDR3 extends over 13 amino acids. Germline-derived CDR1 and CDR2 are MDHEN and SYDVKM. CDR3 DNA sequence: TGTGCCAGCAGTTTCGGACTAGCCCACGAGCAGTACTTC. Protein product: CASSFGLAHEQYF.

V gene TRBV29-1 combines with J gene TRBJ1-4, with TRBD1 as a possible D gene (5 bases). V lost 4 bases and J lost 4, with 16 bases in between. The CDR3 is 15 residues long. From germline, CDR1 is SQVTM and CDR2 ANQGSEA. The CDR3 spells CSVGVPEGLNEKLFF. In nucleotides, the CDR3 is TGCAGCGTTGGGGTTCCCGAGGGGCTTAATGAAAAACTGTTTTTT.

The V gene is TRBV2, the J gene TRBJ2-7, with 10 bases matching TRBD2. Germline-derived CDR1 and CDR2 are SNHLY and FYNNEI. This CDR3 comprises 15 residues. The trim removed 5 bases at V and 6 bases at J, leaving 10 bases unmatched. CDR3 nucleotides: TGTGCCAGCAGTCTCTCACTAGCGGGAAGATCCGAGCAGTACTTC. This codes for CASSLSLAGRSEQYF.

For the CDR3, the DNA is TGTGCCAGCAGCCCCCGGGGCCCGAATGGCTACACCTTC. Amino acid sequence: CASSPRGPNGYTF. This sequence joins TRBV2 and TRBJ1-2; D is possibly TRBD1 (5 bases). The V end was cut by 6 bases, the J end by 6 bases, with 14 bases between. The CDR3 spans 13 residues. Germline CDR1 reads SNHLY; CDR2 reads FYNNEI.

This clone was observed a single time. The chain couples TRBV5-6 to TRBJ1-1, with D hard to call. V was cut by 3 bases and J by 5 bases, with 8 bases left in between. CDR1 SGHDT and CDR2 YYEEEE come from the germline V gene. This CDR3 region has 12 residues. In nucleotides, the CDR3 is TGTGCCAGCAGCTGGCTTAGTACTGAAGCTTTCTTT. This encodes CASSWLSTEAFF. The full variable domain, its missing parts supplied by reference TRBV5-6 and TRBJ1-1, is DAGVTQSPTHLIKTRGQQVTLRCSPKSGHDTVSWYQQALGQGPQFIFQYYEEEERQRGNFPDRFSGHQFPNYSSELNVNALLLGDSALYLCASSWLSTEAFFGQGTRLTVV.

The chain carries TRBV28 and TRBJ1-5, with D perhaps TRBD1 (5 bases). The ends were cut back, 7 bases at V and 2 bases at J, with 15 bases in the middle. CDR1 is MDHEN and CDR2 is SYDVKM in the germline V gene. The CDR3 loop spans 15 amino acids. DNA for the CDR3: TGTGCCAGCATAGGACACCGGAGCGGCAATCAGCCCCAGCATTTT. It is translated as CASIGHRSGNQPQHF.

The rearrangement joins TRBV7-8 to TRBJ2-7; 8 nucleotides align to TRBD2. The CDR3 spans 15 residues. The J segment lost 2 bases and the V segment lost 4 bases, leaving 7 bases of the junction unmatched. The germline V gene encodes CDR1 SGHVS and CDR2 FQNEAQ. CDR3: CASSSSTSGTYEQYF. CDR3 bases: TGTGCCAGCAGCTCTTCAACTAGCGGAACCTACGAGCAGTACTTC.

The rearrangement joins TRBV11-2 to TRBJ2-2; 15 bases map to TRBD2. This CDR3 comprises 17 residues. Germline trimming cut 5 bases from V and 5 bases from J; bases unmatched to any gene: 6. Germline loops: CDR1 SGHAT, CDR2 FQNNGV. The CDR3 region has the DNA TGTGCCAGCAGCGGCGGGACTAGCGGGAGGCGGACCGGGGAGCTGTTTTTT. Its protein is CASSGGTSGRRTGELFF.

The CDR3, as DNA: TGTGCCAGCAGTTTGATCAGAGCGGCAGGGGGAGCGAACACTGAAGCTTTCTTT. Protein product: CASSLIRAAGGANTEAFF. The rearrangement uses TRBV28 and TRBJ1-1; 7 bases are shared with TRBD1. CDR3 length: 18 amino acids. J was trimmed by 1 base and V by 3 bases; bases with no gene match: 14. CDR1 MDHEN and CDR2 SYDVKM come from the germline V gene.

This chain connects TRBV7-2 to TRBJ2-1; perhaps TRBD1 as D (6 bases). The V end was cut by 6 bases, the J end by 1 base, with 7 bases between. The CDR3 totals 13 residues. Germline lookup yields CDR1 SGHTA and CDR2 FQGNSA. CDR3 amino acids: CASSTGSYNEQFF. The CDR3 DNA is TGTGCCAGCAGTACAGGGTCCTACAATGAGCAGTTCTTC.

This clone was seen only a few times. The chain has TRBV4-2 and TRBJ2-2; 7 bases are a match to TRBD2. Losses at the gene ends were 4 bases for V and 7 bases for J; bases not matched to a gene: 3. Germline V gene lookup returns CDR1 LGHNA and CDR2 YNFKEQ. The CDR3 is 13 amino acids. The CDR3 protein is CASSPPSGGELFF. CDR3 nucleotides: TGTGCCAGCAGCCCTCCTAGCGGCGGGGAGCTGTTTTTT.

The CDR3 is CASSIGGDHYNEQFF. CDR3 nucleotides: TGTGCCAGTAGTATAGGCGGGGACCACTACAATGAGCAGTTCTTC. This chain uses TRBV19 with TRBJ2-1; D is perhaps TRBD2 (6 bases). Germline V gene sequence: CDR1 LNHDA, CDR2 SQIVND (reference sequence). V gave up 1 base and J gave up 3 bases, with 10 bases separating them. The CDR3 length is 15 residues.

The CDR3 sequence is CSVETRAGGYEQYF. For the CDR3, the DNA is TGCAGCGTTGAGACACGAGCTGGAGGCTACGAGCAGTACTTC. The chain combines TRBV29-1 with TRBJ2-7, with TRBD2 as a possible D gene (5 bases). The CDR3 totals 14 residues. Trimming left V 3 bases short and J 3 bases short, with 15 bases between. Germline V gene sequence: CDR1 SQVTM, CDR2 ANQGSEA.

The J gene is TRBJ2-1, the V gene TRBV5-4, with unresolved D. Per germline, CDR1 SGHNT and CDR2 YYREEE (reference sequence). CDR3 length: 14 amino acids. V was trimmed by 2 bases and J by 3 bases, leaving 9 bases between them. CDR3 nucleotide sequence: TGTGCCAGCAGCTTATATTGGGACTACAATGAGCAGTTCTTC. Translating it yields CASSLYWDYNEQFF.

The CDR3 here is CASTGTANTGELFF. DNA for the CDR3: TGCGCCAGCACCGGGACGGCGAACACCGGGGAGCTGTTTTTT. The chain couples TRBV5-1 to TRBJ2-2; D is possibly TRBD1 or TRBD2 (5 bases each). The V gene's germline CDR1 is SGHRS and CDR2 YFSETQ. The CDR3 totals 14 residues. V shed 6 bases and J shed 0 bases, with 9 bases lying between them.

This rearrangement joins TRBV18 to TRBJ2-5; D may correspond to TRBD1 or TRBD2 (5 bases each). The CDR3 covers 13 residues. Trimming cost V 3 bases and J 2 bases, with 7 bases left between them. The germline CDR1 and CDR2 sequences are KGHSH and LQKENI. CDR3 region: CASSPGPQETQYF. The DNA of the CDR3 is TGTGCCAGCTCACCGGGACCGCAAGAGACCCAGTACTTC.